A single sample gave rise to the 21 T cell receptor beta chains below, sequenced in a study of neurological immune-mediated disorders. Documented time point: longitudinal time-point 3. TCRdb analysed the 5' RACE reads with MiXCR anew, one entry per CDR3 protein. The data hold tens of thousands of distinct CDR3 sequences, with 9.5% to 15% observed a single time. What was sequenced was PBMCs. All receptors derive from a male donor with HTLV-1-associated myelopathy (HAM/TSP).

This clonotype was seen many times. The rearrangement uses TRBV5-1 and TRBJ1-1; D not resolved. The CDR3 contains 14 residues. In germline, CDR1 is SGHRS, CDR2 YFSETQ. Trimming stripped 7 bases from V and 3 bases from J, with 16 bases between. The CDR3 DNA reads TGCGCCAGCTACCTAACAGCCGGGGACACTGAAGCTTTCTTT. As protein: CASYLTAGDTEAFF.

The CDR3 DNA reads TGTGCCAGCGCTGCCCTGAGCTCCTACAATGAGCAGTTCTTC. Amino acid sequence: CASAALSSYNEQFF. The genes are TRBV12-3 or TRBV12-4 and TRBJ2-1; no reliable D call. The ends were cut back, 8 bases at V and 0 bases at J, with 11 bases in the middle. There are 14 residues in the CDR3.

Ten or more counts support this clonotype. The rearrangement links TRBV10-3 to TRBJ2-5; D is perhaps TRBD2 (6 bases). The CDR3 contains 13 residues. Trimming shortened V by 7 bases and J by 3 bases, and 12 bases separated the two germline ends. Germline V lookup: CDR1 ENHRY, CDR2 SYGVKD. CDR3 DNA sequence: TGTGCCATCAACTCCGGGAGCAAAGAGACCCAGTACTTC. It codes for CAINSGSKETQYF.

The chain combines TRBV7-2 with TRBJ2-5, with 12 bases matching TRBD1. The CDR3 runs 17 residues. Germline V gene sequence: CDR1 SGHTA, CDR2 FQGNSA. V shed 4 bases, J shed 4 bases, and the junction held 10 bases outside the gene matches. CDR3 residues: CASSSRDRGRFRETQYF. The CDR3 DNA follows: TGTGCCAGCAGCTCCCGGGACAGGGGGCGTTTTCGAGAGACCCAGTACTTC.

V usage is TRBV12-3 or TRBV12-4 and J usage is TRBJ2-5; 8 nucleotides align to TRBD1. The CDR3 is 15 residues long. J was trimmed by 0 bases and V by 8 bases; bases with no gene match: 8. CDR3 coding DNA: TGTGCCAGCGGGTCGACAGGGGAGTACCAAGAGACCCAGTACTTC. Encoded protein: CASGSTGEYQETQYF.

This clonotype showed up many times. The genes are TRBV7-2 and TRBJ2-5; D possibly corresponds to TRBD1 (6 bases). Between the trimmed V and J ends, which lost 1 base and 4 bases, there was a span of 10 bases. CDR3 length: 14 amino acids. From germline, CDR1 is SGHTA and CDR2 FQGNSA. The CDR3 reads CASSLVGGRETQYF. CDR3 sequence (DNA): TGTGCCAGCAGCTTAGTTGGGGGCCGAGAGACCCAGTACTTC.

This clonotype was observed many times. The J gene is TRBJ2-7, the V gene TRBV20-1; D unclear. V was trimmed by 2 bases and J by 3 bases, leaving 8 bases between them. The CDR3 length is 12 residues. Germline V gene data show CDR1 as DFQATT and CDR2 as SNEGSKA (reference sequence). DNA of the CDR3: TGCAGTGCTAGATCTGGCGGCTACGAGCAGTACTTC. Translation: CSARSGGYEQYF.

In this sample, this clonotype turned up many times. The missing conserved phenylalanine or tryptophan at the end of this CDR3 makes a read error likely. The DNA is left out, because the CDR3 cannot be placed on it with certainty; the CDR3 is given as TCRdb lists it. The J gene is TRBJ2-7, the V gene TRBV7-7. The CDR3 contains 8 residues when both ends are counted. Germline CDR1 SSHAT, CDR2 FNYEAQ (reference sequence). The CDR3: CASRHHIN.

This clonotype was detected ten times or more. This rearrangement joins TRBV20-1 to TRBJ1-2; no firm D call. The CDR3 is made up of 14 amino acids. With 1 base removed from V and 4 bases from J, the gap between germline ends came to 13 bases. CDR1 is DFQATT, CDR2 SNEGSKA, per germline (reference sequence). The CDR3 loop reads CSARVFGFRYGYTF. DNA for the CDR3: TGCAGTGCTAGAGTTTTCGGTTTTCGCTATGGCTACACCTTC.

This clonotype was recorded many times. J is TRBJ2-5 and V is TRBV5-1; a possible D gene is TRBD2 (5 bases). Germline-derived CDR1 and CDR2 are SGHRS and YFSETQ. CDR3 length: 15 residues. Deletions cut 0 bases from V and 3 bases from J, with 12 bases between. In DNA form, the CDR3 reads TGCGCCAGCAGCTTGGGAAACGGGGAGAAAGAGACCCAGTACTTC. Protein product: CASSLGNGEKETQYF.

This clonotype was found many times. The rearrangement uses TRBV28 and TRBJ2-5; a weak D match, TRBD2 (6 bases). CDR1 is MDHEN and CDR2 is SYDVKM in the germline V gene. V lost 6 bases and J 5 bases, leaving 10 bases between the germline ends. This CDR3 is built from 12 residues. The CDR3: CASREGSETQYF. The CDR3 nucleotides read TGTGCCAGCAGGGAGGGTTCGGAGACCCAGTACTTC.

This clonotype was observed many times. CDR3 nucleotide sequence: TGTGCCACCCGTGCTAGGGGGAGCAATCAGCCCCAGCATTTT. Encoded protein: CATRARGSNQPQHF. V and J are TRBV6-2 or TRBV6-3 and TRBJ1-5; perhaps TRBD1 as D (6 bases). Germline CDR1 is MNHEY and CDR2 is SVGEGT. Trimming took off 10 bases at V and 1 base at J, with 14 bases between the two ends. This CDR3 comprises 14 residues.

The table lists this clonotype with many counts. This sequence joins TRBV5-1 and TRBJ2-3; maybe TRBD1 (6 bases). The germline V gene has CDR1 SGHRS and CDR2 YFSETQ. V was clipped by 4 bases and J by 3 bases, with 12 bases between them. The CDR3 runs 14 residues. In DNA, the CDR3 is TGCGCCAGCAGCGGGGGCGAGGTTACAGATACGCAGTATTTT. This sequence encodes CASSGGEVTDTQYF.

Judged by abundance, this clonotype is medium-sized. V is TRBV6-5 and J is TRBJ1-5, with TRBD1 as a possible D gene (5 bases). Per germline, CDR1 MNHEY and CDR2 SVGAGI. The CDR3 is made up of 14 amino acids. The V end lost 5 bases, the J end lost 4 bases, and 12 bases lay between the germline ends. The CDR3 DNA is TGTGCCAGCAGTGAAAGACAGCTTAATCAGCCCCAGCATTTT. Translated, it gives CASSERQLNQPQHF.

In this sample, this clonotype turned up many times. The gene calls are TRBV20-1 and TRBJ2-7; D is perhaps TRBD2 (7 bases). V was trimmed by 6 bases and J by 3 bases, leaving 21 bases between them. This CDR3 is built from 15 residues. Germline CDR1 and CDR2: DFQATT and SNEGSKA (reference sequence). The CDR3 DNA reads TGCAGTGCGGAACCCGGCAAGGGAGGGGGCTACGAGCAGTACTTC. This sequence encodes CSAEPGKGGGYEQYF.

CDR3 protein: CASSPSQASQPQHF. The DNA of the CDR3 is TGTGCCAGCAGTCCAAGCCAGGCGTCTCAGCCCCAGCATTTT. The chain uses TRBV6-5 and TRBJ1-5; D not resolved. Per germline, CDR1 MNHEY and CDR2 SVGAGI. This CDR3 spans 14 amino acids. The germline V and J ends were trimmed by 5 bases and 6 bases, with 14 bases remaining between them.

The sample holds many counts of this clonotype. The chain links TRBV4-1 to TRBJ2-7, with 7 bases aligning to TRBD1. The CDR3 runs 15 residues. CDR1 and CDR2 from the germline V gene are MGHRA and YSYEKL. V lost 0 bases to trimming and J lost 7 bases; unmatched junction nucleotides: 9. CDR3 coding DNA: TGCGCCAGCAGCCAAGACCGACAGGGAACGCGAGAGCAGTACTTC. Protein product: CASSQDRQGTREQYF.

This clonotype was seen just once. The rearrangement links TRBV4-1 to TRBJ1-1; weak D call: TRBD1 (6 bases). The CDR3 totals 15 residues. V was cut by 8 bases and J by 4 bases, with 20 bases left in between. Germline loops: CDR1 MGHRA, CDR2 YSYEKL. CDR3 DNA: TGCGCCAGCGGCCGTGCTTCGGGGGCGGTCACTGAAGCTTTCTTT. It specifies CASGRASGAVTEAFF.

This clonotype has ten or more counts. The CDR3 coding sequence is TGTGCCAGCAGCCGCCCGAGGACCCTTCAAGAGACCCAGTACTTC. Amino acids: CASSRPRTLQETQYF. V and J are TRBV7-8 and TRBJ2-5; D unclear. This CDR3 is built from 15 residues. Germline V gives CDR1 SGHVS, CDR2 FQNEAQ. V lost 5 bases and J lost 2, with 15 bases in between.

This clonotype was detected many times. The gene calls are TRBV12-3 or TRBV12-4 and TRBJ2-3; the D gene is possibly TRBD1 (6 bases). This CDR3 spans 13 amino acids. V lost 6 bases and J lost 3, with 10 bases in between. The DNA of the CDR3 is TGTGCCAGCAGGGACAGTGGTACAGATACGCAGTATTTT. Protein product: CASRDSGTDTQYF.

The sample holds many counts of this clonotype. The rearrangement links TRBV9 to TRBJ2-2, with a weak D call TRBD2 (6 bases). V lost 4 bases and J 0 bases, leaving 13 bases between the germline ends. CDR3 length: 16 residues. CDR1 is SGDLS, CDR2 YYNGEE, per germline. CDR3 protein: CASSRSGTANTGELFF. CDR3 DNA sequence: TGTGCCAGCAGCCGATCAGGGACTGCGAACACCGGGGAGCTGTTTTTT.